This T cell receptor (beta chain) was identified in a study of beta chain features in type 1 diabetes. Study-wide points: Researchers caution that PCR might favor shorter templates, equally among patients and controls.

Since all of the isolated RNA was reverse transcribed, expressed TCRB transcripts were what got sequenced. The method was immunoSEQ multiplex PCR; TCRdb's version includes in-frame clones alone and lacks a portion of them. The data show 150,000 or so clones, approximately 8.4% seen once. Trimming pared 0 bases from V and 1 base from J, leaving 10 bases between. The CDR3 length is 16 residues. Per the germline V gene, CDR1 is LGHNA and CDR2 is YNFKEQ. As to this clone: Its antigen is not identified. Other DNA sequences within the sample encode an identical CDR3.

Sorting with CD45RO/CCR7/CD25/CD127/CD95/CD27 yielded naive, central memory, regulatory and stem-like memory CD4+ cells. Sorted populations all exceeded 98% purity. The TCR originated in a woman between 18 and 29 years old in good health. The sequencing sample was made of central memory CD4+ T cells from blood. V is TRBV4-2 and J is TRBJ1-5; the D is unclear. The CDR3 DNA is TGTGCCAGCAGCCAAGACGGAGGCCGGAGCAATCAGCCCCAGCATTTT. It is translated as CASSQDGGRSNQPQHF.